Presented here are 11 T cell receptor beta chains from one specimen sequenced in a study of molecular identifiers for immune sequencing clone quantification. Each CDR3 protein is one row after TCRdb ran MiXCR on the PCR reads. The sample lists about 640,000 distinct CDR3 sequences, about 20% seen once, with 0.85% to 0.9% in the top ten. Sequenced: naive CD8+ T cells from blood, with Jurkat cell RNA spiked in. Regarding subset: FACS-sorted CD8+CD4-CCR7+CD45RA+ naive T cells. These receptors were obtained from a human donor in good health. Some libraries in this study had Jurkat cell RNA spiked in.

This clonotype was observed many times. The chain combines TRBV12-3 or TRBV12-4 with TRBJ1-6, with a possible D match to TRBD1 (6 bases). CDR3 size: 17 residues. Trimming stripped 5 bases from V and 10 bases from J, with 24 bases between. This CDR3 is CASSISGDGMGGSPLHF. Here the CDR3 DNA reads TGTGCCAGCAGTATCTCAGGGGACGGAATGGGCGGATCACCCCTCCACTTT.

For this clonotype: One end of the junction fails to match germline, which may point to a read error. The chain carries TRBV7-9 and TRBJ2-3; no definite D call. CDR3 length: 15 residues. The germline V gene has CDR1 SEHNR and CDR2 FQNEAQ (reference sequence). DNA of the CDR3: TGTGTCAGCAGCTTAGGAGCGCGTAGCACAGATACGCAGTATTTT. Encoded protein: CVSSLGARSTDTQYF.

The chain recombines TRBV6-2 or TRBV6-3 with TRBJ1-5; D gene ambiguous. V lost 8 bases and J 6 bases, leaving 20 bases between the germline ends. Germline CDR1 reads MNHEY; CDR2 reads SVGEGT. The CDR3 is 15 residues long. The CDR3: CASSIAPSRAQPQHF. In DNA form, the CDR3 reads TGTGCCAGCTCAATAGCGCCGTCGAGGGCTCAGCCCCAGCATTTT.

Remarks on this clonotype: Being one base from a much bigger clone, this may be a read error. No conserved phenylalanine or tryptophan is present at the end of the CDR3, so a read error is the likely explanation. This chain uses TRBV30 with TRBJ1-2; a weak D match, TRBD1 (5 bases). The CDR3 is 13 residues long. Germline V lookup: CDR1 GTSNPN, CDR2 SVGIG (reference sequence). V gave up 3 bases and J gave up 2 bases, with 10 bases separating them. Here the CDR3 reads CAWRETANYGYTL. As DNA, the CDR3 is TGTGCCTGGAGAGAGACAGCCAACTATGGCTACACCCTC.

In its sample, this clonotype was seen many times. The rearrangement uses TRBV7-9 and TRBJ2-1; tentatively, D is TRBD1 (5 bases). The germline V gene encodes CDR1 SEHNR and CDR2 FQNEAQ (reference sequence). The CDR3 runs to 16 residues. V was clipped by 0 bases and J by 7 bases, with 16 bases between them. The CDR3, as DNA: TGTGCCAGCAGCTTAGCTAGATGGCAGGGCCGTAATGAGCAGTTCTTC. This translates into CASSLARWQGRNEQFF.

This clonotype was seen a single time. Being one base from a much bigger clone, this may be a read error. The chain uses TRBV4-3 and TRBJ2-7, with D tentatively TRBD1 (6 bases). The V gene's germline CDR1 is LGHNA and CDR2 YSLEER. The V end lost 2 bases, the J end lost 6 bases, and 14 bases lay between the germline ends. The CDR3 extends over 14 amino acids. CDR3 nucleotides: TGCGCCAGCAGCCAAAGGGAGAGGGGGTTCGAGCAGTACTTC. Residues: CASSQRERGFEQYF.

The J gene is TRBJ2-3, the V gene TRBV9; D may match TRBD1 or TRBD2 (7 bases each). Per the germline V gene, CDR1 is SGDLS and CDR2 is YYNGEE. This CDR3 is built from 13 residues. V lost 9 bases and J lost 6, with 17 bases in between. CDR3 DNA sequence: TGTGCCACCTCAGGGGGGGATTATGATACGCAGTATTTT. Protein: CATSGGDYDTQYF. Looking up the rest from reference TRBV9 and TRBJ2-3 gives the full variable domain: DSGVTQTPKHLITATGQRVTLRCSPRSGDLSVYWYQQSLDQGLQFLIQYYNGEERAKGNILERFSAQQFPDLHSELNLSSLELGDSALYFCATSGGDYDTQYFGPGTRLTVL.

This clonotype was observed many times. The chain links TRBV20-1 to TRBJ1-2, with TRBD1 matching over 8 bases. This CDR3 is 17 amino acids long. The germline V gene has CDR1 DFQATT and CDR2 SNEGSKA (reference sequence). J was trimmed by 4 bases and V by 0 bases; bases with no gene match: 13. CDR3 DNA: TGCAGTGCTAGAGATTACGCGGCAGGGGGCCTCCCCTATGGCTACACCTTC. This translates into CSARDYAAGGLPYGYTF.

In this sample, this clonotype turned up many times. V is TRBV7-9 and J is TRBJ1-2; D is unclear. Germline lookup yields CDR1 SEHNR and CDR2 FQNEAQ (reference sequence). The CDR3 covers 16 residues. Trimming took off 3 bases at V and 4 bases at J, with 18 bases between the two ends. The CDR3, as DNA: TGTGCCAGCAGCTTGGCCAATTCAGGCGGAAGCTATGGCTACACCTTC. Protein: CASSLANSGGSYGYTF.

At least ten counts were recorded for this clonotype. The CDR3 DNA sequence: TGTGCCAGCAGCCCCCGGGAGGGCCCGGATACGCAGTATTTT. This gives the protein CASSPREGPDTQYF. The gene calls are TRBV13 and TRBJ2-3, with 8 positions matching TRBD2. CDR1 is PRHDT and CDR2 is FYEKMQ in the germline V gene (reference sequence). The CDR3 contains 14 residues. With V trimmed by 5 bases and J by 6 bases, 7 bases remained unmatched.

This clonotype came up many times. The V gene is TRBV27, the J gene TRBJ2-5; D is unresolved. Per the germline V gene, CDR1 is MNHEY and CDR2 is SMNVEV (reference sequence). V was clipped by 3 bases and J by 1 base, with 6 bases between them. The CDR3 loop spans 13 amino acids. The DNA for the CDR3 is TGTGCCAGCAGTTTCTACAGCCAAGAGACCCAGTACTTC. Protein sequence: CASSFYSQETQYF.